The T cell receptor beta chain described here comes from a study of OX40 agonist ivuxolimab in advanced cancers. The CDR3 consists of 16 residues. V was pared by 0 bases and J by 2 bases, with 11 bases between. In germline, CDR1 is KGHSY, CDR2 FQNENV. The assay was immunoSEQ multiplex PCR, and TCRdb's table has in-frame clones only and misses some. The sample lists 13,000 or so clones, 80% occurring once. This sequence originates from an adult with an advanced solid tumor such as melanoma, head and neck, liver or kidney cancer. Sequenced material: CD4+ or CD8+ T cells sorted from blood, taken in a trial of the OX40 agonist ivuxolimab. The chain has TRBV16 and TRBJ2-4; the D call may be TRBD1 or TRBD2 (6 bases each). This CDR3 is CASSQSPGGTKNIQYF. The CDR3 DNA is TGTGCCAGCAGCCAATCCCCCGGGGGCACCAAAAACATTCAGTACTTC.